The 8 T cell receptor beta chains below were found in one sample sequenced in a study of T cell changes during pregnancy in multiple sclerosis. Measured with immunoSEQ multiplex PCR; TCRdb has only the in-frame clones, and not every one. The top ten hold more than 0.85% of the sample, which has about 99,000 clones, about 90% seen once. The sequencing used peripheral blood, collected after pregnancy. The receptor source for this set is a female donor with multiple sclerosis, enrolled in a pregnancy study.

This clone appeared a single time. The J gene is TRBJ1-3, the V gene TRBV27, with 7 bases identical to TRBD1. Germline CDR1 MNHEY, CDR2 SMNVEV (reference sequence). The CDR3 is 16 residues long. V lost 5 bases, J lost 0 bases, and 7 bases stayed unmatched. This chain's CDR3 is CASSPRGTVSGNTIYF. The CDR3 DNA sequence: TGTGCCAGCAGTCCCCGGGGGACAGTCTCTGGAAACACCATATATTTT.

In DNA form, the CDR3 reads TGCGCCAGCAGCCTATACGGACAGAACACCGGGGAGCTGTTTTTT. This sequence encodes CASSLYGQNTGELFF. The V call is TRBV5-1, the J call TRBJ2-2, with D tentatively TRBD1 (5 bases). Per germline, CDR1 SGHRS and CDR2 YFSETQ. The V end was cut by 4 bases, the J end by 1 base, with 11 bases between. The length of the CDR3 is 15 residues.

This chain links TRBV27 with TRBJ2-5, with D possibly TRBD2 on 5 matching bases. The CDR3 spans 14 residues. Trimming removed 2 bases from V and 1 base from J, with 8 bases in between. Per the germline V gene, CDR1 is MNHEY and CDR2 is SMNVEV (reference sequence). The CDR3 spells CASSLRGLQETQYF. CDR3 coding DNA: TGTGCCAGCAGTTTAAGAGGGCTCCAAGAGACCCAGTACTTC.

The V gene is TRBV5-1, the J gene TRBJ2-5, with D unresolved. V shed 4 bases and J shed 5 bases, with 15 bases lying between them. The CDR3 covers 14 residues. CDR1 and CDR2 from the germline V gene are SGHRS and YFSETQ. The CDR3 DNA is TGCGCCAGCAGCCCGAATCCCCGGTGGGAGACCCAGTACTTC. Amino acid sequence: CASSPNPRWETQYF.

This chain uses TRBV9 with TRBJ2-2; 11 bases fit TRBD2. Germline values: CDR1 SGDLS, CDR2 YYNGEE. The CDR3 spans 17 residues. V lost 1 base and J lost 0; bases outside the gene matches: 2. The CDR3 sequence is CASSVNSGGANTGELFF. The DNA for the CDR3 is TGTGCCAGCAGCGTAAATAGCGGGGGGGCGAACACCGGGGAGCTGTTTTTT.

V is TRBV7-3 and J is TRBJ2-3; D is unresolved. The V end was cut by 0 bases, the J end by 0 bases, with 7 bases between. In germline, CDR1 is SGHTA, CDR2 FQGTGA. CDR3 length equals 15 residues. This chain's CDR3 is CASSLTVTSTDTQYF. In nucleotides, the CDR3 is TGTGCCAGCAGCTTAACCGTTACTAGCACAGATACGCAGTATTTT.

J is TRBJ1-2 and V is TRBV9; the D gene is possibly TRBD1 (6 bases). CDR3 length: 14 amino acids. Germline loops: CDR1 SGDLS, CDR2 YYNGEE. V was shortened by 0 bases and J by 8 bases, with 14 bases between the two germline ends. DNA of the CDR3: TGTGCCAGCAGCGTAGCAGCACAGGGTACCGGCTACACCTTC. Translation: CASSVAAQGTGYTF.

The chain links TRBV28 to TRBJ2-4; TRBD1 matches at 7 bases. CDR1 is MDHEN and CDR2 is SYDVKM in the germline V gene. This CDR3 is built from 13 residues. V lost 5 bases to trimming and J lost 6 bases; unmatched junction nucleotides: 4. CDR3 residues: CASSRQGANIQYF. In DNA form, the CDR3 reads TGTGCCAGCAGTCGACAGGGCGCAAACATTCAGTACTTC.